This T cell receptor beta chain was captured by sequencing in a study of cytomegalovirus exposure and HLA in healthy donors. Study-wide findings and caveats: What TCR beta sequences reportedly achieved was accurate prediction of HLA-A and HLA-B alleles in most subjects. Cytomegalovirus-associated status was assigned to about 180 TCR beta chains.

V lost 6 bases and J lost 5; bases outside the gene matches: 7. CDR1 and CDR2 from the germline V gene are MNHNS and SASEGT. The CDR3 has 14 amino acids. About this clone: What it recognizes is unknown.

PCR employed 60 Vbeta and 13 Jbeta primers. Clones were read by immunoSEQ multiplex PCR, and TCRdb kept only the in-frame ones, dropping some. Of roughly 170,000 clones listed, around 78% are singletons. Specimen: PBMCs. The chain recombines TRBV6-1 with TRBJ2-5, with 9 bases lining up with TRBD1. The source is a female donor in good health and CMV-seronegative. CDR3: CASRLGTGWETQYF. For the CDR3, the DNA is TGTGCCAGCAGGCTAGGGACAGGGTGGGAGACCCAGTACTTC.